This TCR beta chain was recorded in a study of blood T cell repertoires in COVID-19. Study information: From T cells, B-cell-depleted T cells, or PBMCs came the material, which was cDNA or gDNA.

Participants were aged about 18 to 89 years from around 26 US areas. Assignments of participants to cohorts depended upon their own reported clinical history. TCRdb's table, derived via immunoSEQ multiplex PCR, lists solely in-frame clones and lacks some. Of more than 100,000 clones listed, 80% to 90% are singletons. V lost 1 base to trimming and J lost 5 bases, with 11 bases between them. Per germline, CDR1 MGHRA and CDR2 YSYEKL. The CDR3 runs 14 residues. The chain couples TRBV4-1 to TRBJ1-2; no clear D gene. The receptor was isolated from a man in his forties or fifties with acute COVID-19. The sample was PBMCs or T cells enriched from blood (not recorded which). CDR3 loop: CASSQAESWYGYTF. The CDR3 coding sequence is TGCGCCAGCAGCCAAGCAGAATCTTGGTATGGCTACACCTTC.